These 13 T cell receptor beta chains were sequenced from one sample in a study of cytomegalovirus exposure and HLA in healthy donors. Sequenced by immunoSEQ multiplex PCR; TCRdb stores in-frame clones only, minus some. The sample records 330,000 or so clones, roughly 88% being singletons. The sequencing sample was made of PBMCs. The receptor set was obtained from a woman aged 18-29 years in good health and CMV-seronegative.

This clone occurred once. The chain joins TRBV2 to TRBJ2-1; D not certain. The CDR3 covers 14 residues. The germline gives CDR1 SNHLY, CDR2 FYNNEI. The V end lost 7 bases, the J end lost 4 bases, and 14 bases lay between the germline ends. CDR3 loop: CASKGSLLYNEQFF. The CDR3 DNA is TGTGCCAGCAAAGGTTCACTACTGTACAATGAGCAGTTCTTC.

CDR3 loop: CASRPAYAGHQPQHF. The CDR3 nucleotides are TGTGCCAGCAGGCCCGCGTATGCGGGCCATCAGCCCCAGCATTTT. This chain joins TRBV28 and TRBJ1-5; D is unclear. The CDR3 spans 15 residues. Trimming took 6 bases from V and 5 from J, leaving 17 bases between them. Germline CDR1 is MDHEN and CDR2 is SYDVKM.

The chain joins TRBV7-2 to TRBJ2-5, with TRBD1 matching 7 bases. J gave up 0 bases and V 1 base, and 5 bases lay outside the gene matches. This CDR3 is built from 16 residues. Germline V lookup: CDR1 SGHTA, CDR2 FQGNSA. The CDR3 spells CASSLGTGAYQETQYF. CDR3 nucleotides: TGTGCCAGCAGCTTAGGGACAGGAGCGTACCAAGAGACCCAGTACTTC.

In its sample, this clone was seen once. The rearrangement uses TRBV4-1 and TRBJ2-3; D ambiguous. The CDR3 runs 14 residues. The ends were cut back, 0 bases at V and 2 bases at J, with 6 bases in the middle. Germline CDR1 reads MGHRA; CDR2 reads YSYEKL. As DNA, the CDR3 is TGCGCCAGCAGCCAAGATTCCCACACAGATACGCAGTATTTT. It encodes CASSQDSHTDTQYF.

This clone is a singleton in its sample. CDR3 loop: CASSPQGVGTDTQYF. In nucleotides, the CDR3 is TGCGCCAGCAGCCCACAGGGGGTCGGCACAGATACGCAGTATTTT. This chain links TRBV4-3 with TRBJ2-3; 8 nucleotides match TRBD1. The CDR3 extends over 15 amino acids. Germline CDR1 reads LGHNA; CDR2 reads YSLEER. With 4 bases clipped from V and 1 base from J, the junction kept 4 bases outside the gene matches.

The chain recombines TRBV7-9 with TRBJ1-2, with 7 bases that match TRBD1. CDR1 is SEHNR and CDR2 is FQNEAQ in the germline V gene (reference sequence). The V and J ends lost 3 bases and 6 bases, in that order; junction bases with no gene match: 4. CDR3 length: 13 amino acids. In DNA form, the CDR3 reads TGTGCCAGCAGCTTGGGACAGTCCCATGGCTACACCTTC. Translation gives CASSLGQSHGYTF.

The gene calls are TRBV2 and TRBJ1-1, with D possibly TRBD1 on 5 matching bases. The V gene lost 4 bases and the J gene lost 0 bases, with 9 bases spanning the gap. The CDR3 sequence is 14 residues long. Germline V CDR1 and CDR2: SNHLY, FYNNEI. The CDR3 region is CASSVARVNTEAFF. For the CDR3, the DNA is TGTGCCAGCAGTGTGGCCAGGGTGAACACTGAAGCTTTCTTT.

V and J are TRBV7-9 and TRBJ2-1; maybe TRBD1 (6 bases). The CDR3 extends over 17 amino acids. From germline, CDR1 is SEHNR and CDR2 FQNEAQ (reference sequence). The V end lost 1 base, the J end lost 0 bases, and 13 bases lay between the germline ends. The CDR3 loop reads CASSLGSEGVSYNEQFF. The CDR3 bases are TGTGCCAGCAGCTTAGGATCTGAGGGGGTCTCCTACAATGAGCAGTTCTTC. The full variable domain, its missing parts supplied by reference TRBV7-9 and TRBJ2-1, is DTGVSQNPRHKITKRGQNVTFRCDPISEHNRLYWYRQTLGQGPEFLTYFQNEAQLEKSRLLSDRFSAERPKGSFSTLEIQRTEQGDSAMYLCASSLGSEGVSYNEQFFGPGTRLTVL.

The chain carries TRBV14 and TRBJ1-2, with 7 bases that match TRBD1. The CDR3 consists of 13 residues. After removal of 2 bases from V and 8 bases from J, the junction contained 5 bases not matched to a gene. Germline V gene lookup returns CDR1 SGHDN and CDR2 FVKESK. In DNA, the CDR3 is TGTGCCAGCAGCCAACTCATACAGGGGGGCTACACCTTC. Translated: CASSQLIQGGYTF.

This sequence joins TRBV18 and TRBJ1-1; D may be TRBD1 (5 bases). This CDR3 region has 14 residues. Trimming stripped 0 bases from V and 4 bases from J, with 9 bases between. Germline V gene sequence: CDR1 KGHSH, CDR2 LQKENI. This chain's CDR3 is CASSPPAGGTEAFF. The CDR3 DNA follows: TGTGCCAGCTCACCACCGGCGGGGGGCACTGAAGCTTTCTTT.

This clone was found a few times. This sequence joins TRBV9 and TRBJ1-2, with 9 bases aligning to TRBD1. Germline loops: CDR1 SGDLS, CDR2 YYNGEE. The CDR3 is 15 amino acids. Trimming removed 3 bases from V and 7 bases from J; junction bases left unmatched: 10. CDR3 sequence reads: CASSEGGTGWSGYTF. In nucleotides, the CDR3 is TGTGCCAGCAGCGAGGGGGGGACAGGGTGGTCTGGCTACACCTTC.

The V gene is TRBV7-3, the J gene TRBJ2-3; 8 bases are a match to TRBD2. CDR3 length: 14 residues. V dropped 5 bases and J dropped 5; count of bases not matched to a gene: 6. Per germline, CDR1 SGHTA and CDR2 FQGTGA. The CDR3 reads CASSPSGPGDTQYF. For the CDR3, the DNA is TGTGCCAGCAGCCCTAGCGGGCCGGGAGATACGCAGTATTTT.

V gene TRBV7-2 combines with J gene TRBJ1-1; no clear D gene. This CDR3 has 14 residues. CDR1 is SGHTA and CDR2 is FQGNSA in the germline V gene. V was cut by 3 bases and J by 3 bases, with 11 bases left in between. The CDR3 loop is CASSFLGLDTEAFF. CDR3 sequence (DNA): TGTGCCAGCAGCTTTCTCGGTTTGGACACTGAAGCTTTCTTT.